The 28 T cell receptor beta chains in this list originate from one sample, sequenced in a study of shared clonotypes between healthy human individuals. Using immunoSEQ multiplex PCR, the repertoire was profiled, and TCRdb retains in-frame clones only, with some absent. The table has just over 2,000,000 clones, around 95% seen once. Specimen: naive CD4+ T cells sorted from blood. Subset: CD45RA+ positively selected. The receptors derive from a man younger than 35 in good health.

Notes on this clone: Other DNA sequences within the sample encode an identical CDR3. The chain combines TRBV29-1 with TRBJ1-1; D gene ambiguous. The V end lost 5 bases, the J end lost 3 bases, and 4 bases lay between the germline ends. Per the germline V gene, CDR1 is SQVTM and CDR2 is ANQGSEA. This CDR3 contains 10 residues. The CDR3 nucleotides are TGCAGCGTTCGAGACACTGAAGCTTTCTTT. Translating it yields CSVRDTEAFF.

The CDR3 sequence: CASKRPAGNTGELFF. For the CDR3, the DNA is TGTGCCAGCAAAAGACCGGCGGGGAACACCGGGGAGCTGTTTTTT. This chain joins TRBV6-5 and TRBJ2-2; TRBD2 might be the D (5 bases). The germline V gene encodes CDR1 MNHEY and CDR2 SVGAGI. Deletions cut 7 bases from V and 1 base from J, with 13 bases between. This CDR3 spans 15 amino acids.

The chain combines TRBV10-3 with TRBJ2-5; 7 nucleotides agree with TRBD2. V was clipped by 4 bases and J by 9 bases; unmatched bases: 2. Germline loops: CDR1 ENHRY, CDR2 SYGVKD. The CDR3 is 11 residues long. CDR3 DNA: TGTGCCATCAGTGCTGCGGGGGCCCAGTACTTC. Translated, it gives CAISAAGAQYF.

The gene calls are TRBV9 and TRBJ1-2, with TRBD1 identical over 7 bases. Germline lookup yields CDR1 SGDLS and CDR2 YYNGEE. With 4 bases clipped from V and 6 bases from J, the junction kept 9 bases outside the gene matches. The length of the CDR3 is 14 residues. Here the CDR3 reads CASSPEPGGNGYTF. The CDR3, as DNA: TGTGCCAGCAGCCCAGAGCCAGGGGGGAATGGCTACACCTTC.

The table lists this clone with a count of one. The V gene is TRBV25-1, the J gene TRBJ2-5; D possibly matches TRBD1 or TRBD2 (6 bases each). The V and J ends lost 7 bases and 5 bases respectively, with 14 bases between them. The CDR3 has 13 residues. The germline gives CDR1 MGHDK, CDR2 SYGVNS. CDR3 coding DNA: TGTGCCAGCACCCCGACAGGAGGGGAGACCCAGTACTTC. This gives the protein CASTPTGGETQYF.

The CDR3 nucleotides read TGTGCTAGTGGTTTGGGGACCCATTCCTACGAGCAGTACTTC. It encodes CASGLGTHSYEQYF. The J gene is TRBJ2-7, the V gene TRBV12-5; D unclear. Germline loops: CDR1 LGHNT, CDR2 FRNRAP. This CDR3 spans 14 amino acids. The V and J ends lost 1 base and 1 base respectively, with 8 bases between them. The full variable domain, with the rest looked up from reference TRBV12-5 and TRBJ2-7, is DARVTQTPRHKVTEMGQEVTMRCQPILGHNTVFWYRQTMMQGLELLAYFRNRAPLDDSGMPKDRFSAEMPDATLATLKIQPSEPRDSAVYFCASGLGTHSYEQYFGPGTRLTVT.

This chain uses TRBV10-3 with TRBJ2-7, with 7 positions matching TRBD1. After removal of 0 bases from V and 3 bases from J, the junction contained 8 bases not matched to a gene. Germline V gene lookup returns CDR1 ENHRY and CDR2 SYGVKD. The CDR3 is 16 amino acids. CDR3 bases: TGTGCCATCAGTGAGTCGACCGTCAGGGACAGCTACGAGCAGTACTTC. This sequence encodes CAISESTVRDSYEQYF.

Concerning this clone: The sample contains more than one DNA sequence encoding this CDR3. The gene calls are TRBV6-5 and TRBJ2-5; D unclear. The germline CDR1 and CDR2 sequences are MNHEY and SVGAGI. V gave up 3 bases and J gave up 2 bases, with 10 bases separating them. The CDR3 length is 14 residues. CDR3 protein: CASSYGRGQETQYF. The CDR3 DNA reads TGTGCCAGCAGTTATGGACGCGGTCAAGAGACCCAGTACTTC.

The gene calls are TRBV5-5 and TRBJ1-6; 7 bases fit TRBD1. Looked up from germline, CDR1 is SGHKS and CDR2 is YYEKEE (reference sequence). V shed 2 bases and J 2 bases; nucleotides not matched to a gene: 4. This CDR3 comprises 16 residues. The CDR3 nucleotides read TGTGCCAGCAGCTTTGAGGGGGCCGCCTATAATTCACCCCTCCACTTT. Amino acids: CASSFEGAAYNSPLHF.

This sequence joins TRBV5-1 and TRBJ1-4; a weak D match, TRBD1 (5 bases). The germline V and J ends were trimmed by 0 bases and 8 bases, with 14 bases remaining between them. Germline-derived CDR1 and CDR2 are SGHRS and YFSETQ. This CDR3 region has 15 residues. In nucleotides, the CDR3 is TGCGCCAGCAGCTTGGCGGGGGGAGTTGAGGAAAAACTGTTTTTT. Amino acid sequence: CASSLAGGVEEKLFF. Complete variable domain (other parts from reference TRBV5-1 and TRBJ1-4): KAGVTQTPRYLIKTRGQQVTLSCSPISGHRSVSWYQQTPGQGLQFLFEYFSETQRNKGNFPGRFSGRQFSNSRSEMNVSTLELGDSALYLCASSLAGGVEEKLFFGSGTQLSVL.

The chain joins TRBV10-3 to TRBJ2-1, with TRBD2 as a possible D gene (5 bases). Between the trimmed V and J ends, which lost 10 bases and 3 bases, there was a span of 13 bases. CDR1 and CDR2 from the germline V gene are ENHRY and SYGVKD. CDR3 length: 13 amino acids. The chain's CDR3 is CATTSGSYNEQFF. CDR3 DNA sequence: TGTGCCACCACTAGTGGGAGCTACAATGAGCAGTTCTTC.

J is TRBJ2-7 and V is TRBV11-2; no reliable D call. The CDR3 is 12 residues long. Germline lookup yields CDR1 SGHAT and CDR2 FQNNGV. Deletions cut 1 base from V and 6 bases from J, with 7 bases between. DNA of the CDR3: TGTGCCAGCAGCTTAGGTTTTGGCGAGCAGTACTTC. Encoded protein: CASSLGFGEQYF.

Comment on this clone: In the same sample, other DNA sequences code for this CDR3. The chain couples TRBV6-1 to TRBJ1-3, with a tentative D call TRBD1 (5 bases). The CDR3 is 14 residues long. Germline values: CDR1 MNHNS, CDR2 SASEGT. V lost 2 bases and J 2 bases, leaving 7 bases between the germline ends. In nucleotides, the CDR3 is TGTGCCAGCAGTGAACAGGGCGCTGGAAACACCATATATTTT. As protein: CASSEQGAGNTIYF.

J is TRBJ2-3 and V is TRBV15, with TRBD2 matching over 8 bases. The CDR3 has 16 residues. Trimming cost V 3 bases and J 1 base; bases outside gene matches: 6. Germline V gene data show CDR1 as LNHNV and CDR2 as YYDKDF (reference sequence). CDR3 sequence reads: CATSRGGGLGTDTQYF. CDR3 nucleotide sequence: TGTGCCACCAGCAGGGGCGGGGGGCTAGGCACAGATACGCAGTATTTT.

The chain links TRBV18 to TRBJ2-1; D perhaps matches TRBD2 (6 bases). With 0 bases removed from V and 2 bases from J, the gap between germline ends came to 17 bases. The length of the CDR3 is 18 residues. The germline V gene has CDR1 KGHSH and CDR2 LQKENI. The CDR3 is CASSPPNTGSGTYNEQFF. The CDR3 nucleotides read TGTGCCAGCTCACCACCTAACACCGGTAGCGGAACCTACAATGAGCAGTTCTTC.

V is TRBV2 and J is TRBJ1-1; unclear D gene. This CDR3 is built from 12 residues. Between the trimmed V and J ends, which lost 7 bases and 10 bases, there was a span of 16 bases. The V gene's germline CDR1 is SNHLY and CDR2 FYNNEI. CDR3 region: CASISSGVLAFF. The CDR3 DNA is TGTGCCAGCATCTCGAGTGGGGTTTTAGCTTTCTTT.

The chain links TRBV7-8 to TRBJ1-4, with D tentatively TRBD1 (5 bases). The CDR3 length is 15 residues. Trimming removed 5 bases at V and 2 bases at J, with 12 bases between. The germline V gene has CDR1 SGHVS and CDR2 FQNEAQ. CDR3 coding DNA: TGTGCCAGCAGCCCAGGGCAAGGGACTAATGAAAAACTGTTTTTT. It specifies CASSPGQGTNEKLFF.

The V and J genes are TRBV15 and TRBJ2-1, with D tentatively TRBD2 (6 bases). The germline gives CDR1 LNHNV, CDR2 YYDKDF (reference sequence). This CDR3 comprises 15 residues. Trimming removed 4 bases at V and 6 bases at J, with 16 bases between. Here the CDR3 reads CATSTSGDKGNEQFF. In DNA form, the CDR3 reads TGTGCCACCAGCACTTCGGGAGATAAGGGCAATGAGCAGTTCTTC.

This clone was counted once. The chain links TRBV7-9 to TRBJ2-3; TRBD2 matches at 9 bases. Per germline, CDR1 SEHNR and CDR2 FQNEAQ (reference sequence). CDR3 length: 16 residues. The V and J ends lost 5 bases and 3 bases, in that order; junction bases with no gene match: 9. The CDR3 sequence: CASSPLYSGRTDTQYF. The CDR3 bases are TGTGCCAGCAGCCCCCTCTACAGCGGGAGGACAGATACGCAGTATTTT.

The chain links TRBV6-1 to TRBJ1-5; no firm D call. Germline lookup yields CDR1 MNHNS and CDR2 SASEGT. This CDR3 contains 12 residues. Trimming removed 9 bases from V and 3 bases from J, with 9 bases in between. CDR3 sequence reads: CASGRDNQPQHF. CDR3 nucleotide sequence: TGTGCCAGTGGACGCGACAATCAGCCCCAGCATTTT.

CDR3 sequence (DNA): TGTGCCAGCAGCTCAGCTTCGCAAGAGACCCAGTACTTC. Its protein product is CASSSASQETQYF. The rearrangement joins TRBV25-1 to TRBJ2-5; D remains ambiguous. The CDR3 consists of 13 residues. Germline-derived CDR1 and CDR2 are MGHDK and SYGVNS. V lost 6 bases and J 2 bases, leaving 10 bases between the germline ends. Together with reference TRBV25-1 and TRBJ2-5, the CDR3 gives the full variable domain: EADIYQTPRYLVIGTGKKITLECSQTMGHDKMYWYQQDPGMELHLIHYSYGVNSTEKGDLSSESTVSRIRTEHFPLTLESARPSHTSQYLCASSSASQETQYFGPGTRLLVL.

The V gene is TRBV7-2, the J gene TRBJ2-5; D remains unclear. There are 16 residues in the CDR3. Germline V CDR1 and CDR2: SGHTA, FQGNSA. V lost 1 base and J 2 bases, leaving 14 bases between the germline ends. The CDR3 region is CASSLEISQSQETQYF. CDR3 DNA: TGTGCCAGCAGCTTAGAAATTAGCCAGTCTCAAGAGACCCAGTACTTC.

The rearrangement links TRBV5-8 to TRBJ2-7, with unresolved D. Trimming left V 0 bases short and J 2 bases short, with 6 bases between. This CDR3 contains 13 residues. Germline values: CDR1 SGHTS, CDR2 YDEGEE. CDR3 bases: TGTGCCAGCAGCTTGGGCACAACCTACGAGCAGTACTTC. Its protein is CASSLGTTYEQYF.

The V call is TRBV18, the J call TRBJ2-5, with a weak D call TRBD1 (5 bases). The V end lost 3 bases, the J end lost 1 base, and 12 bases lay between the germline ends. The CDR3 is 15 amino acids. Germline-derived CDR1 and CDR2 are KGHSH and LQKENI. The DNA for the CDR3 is TGTGCCAGCTCACCCCTGACAGTCTCCCAAGAGACCCAGTACTTC. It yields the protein CASSPLTVSQETQYF.

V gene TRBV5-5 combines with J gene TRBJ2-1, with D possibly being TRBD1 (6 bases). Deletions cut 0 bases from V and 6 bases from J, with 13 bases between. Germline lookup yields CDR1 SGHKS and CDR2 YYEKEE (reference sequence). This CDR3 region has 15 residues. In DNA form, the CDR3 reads TGTGCCAGCAGCTTGGACAGGGCCGCGAGCAATGAGCAGTTCTTC. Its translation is CASSLDRAASNEQFF.

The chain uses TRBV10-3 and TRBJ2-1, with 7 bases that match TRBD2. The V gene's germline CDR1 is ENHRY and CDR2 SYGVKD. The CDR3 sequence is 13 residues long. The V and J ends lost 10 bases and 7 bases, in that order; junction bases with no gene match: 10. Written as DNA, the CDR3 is TGTGCCACACAGCGGGGAAGGGGTAATGAGCAGTTCTTC. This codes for CATQRGRGNEQFF.

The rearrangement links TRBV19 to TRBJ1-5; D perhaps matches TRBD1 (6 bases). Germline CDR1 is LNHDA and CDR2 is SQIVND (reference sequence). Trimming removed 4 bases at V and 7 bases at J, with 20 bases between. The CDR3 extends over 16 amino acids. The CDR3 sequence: CASSTDFRQVRQPQHF. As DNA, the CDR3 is TGTGCCAGTAGTACCGACTTCAGACAGGTCCGACAGCCCCAGCATTTT.

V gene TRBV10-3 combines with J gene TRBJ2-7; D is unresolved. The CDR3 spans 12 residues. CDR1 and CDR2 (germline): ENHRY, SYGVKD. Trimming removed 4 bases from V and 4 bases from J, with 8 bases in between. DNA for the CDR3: TGTGCCATCAGTGGCGTTTGGTACGAGCAGTACTTC. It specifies CAISGVWYEQYF.